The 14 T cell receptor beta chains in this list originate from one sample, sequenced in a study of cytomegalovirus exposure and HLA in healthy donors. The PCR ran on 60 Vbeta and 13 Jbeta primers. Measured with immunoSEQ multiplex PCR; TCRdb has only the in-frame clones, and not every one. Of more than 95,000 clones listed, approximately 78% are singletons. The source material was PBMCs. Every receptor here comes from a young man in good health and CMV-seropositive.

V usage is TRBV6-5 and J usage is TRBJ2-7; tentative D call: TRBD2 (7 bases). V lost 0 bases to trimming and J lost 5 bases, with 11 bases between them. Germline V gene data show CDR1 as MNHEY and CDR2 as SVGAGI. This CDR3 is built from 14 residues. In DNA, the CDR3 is TGTGCCAGCAGTTACTCAAGGGGGGGCAACGAGCAGTACTTC. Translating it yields CASSYSRGGNEQYF.

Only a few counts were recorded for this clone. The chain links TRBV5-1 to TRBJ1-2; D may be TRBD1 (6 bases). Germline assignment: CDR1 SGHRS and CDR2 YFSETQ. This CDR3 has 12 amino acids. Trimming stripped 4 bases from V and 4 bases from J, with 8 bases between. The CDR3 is CASSEDSYGYTF. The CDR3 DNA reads TGCGCCAGCAGCGAGGACAGCTATGGCTACACCTTC.

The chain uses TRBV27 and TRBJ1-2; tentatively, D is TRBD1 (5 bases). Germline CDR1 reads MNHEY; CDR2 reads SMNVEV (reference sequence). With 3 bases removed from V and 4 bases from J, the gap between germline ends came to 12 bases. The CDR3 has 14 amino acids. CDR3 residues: CASSFRVGGYGYTF. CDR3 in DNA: TGTGCCAGCAGTTTCAGGGTCGGGGGCTATGGCTACACCTTC.

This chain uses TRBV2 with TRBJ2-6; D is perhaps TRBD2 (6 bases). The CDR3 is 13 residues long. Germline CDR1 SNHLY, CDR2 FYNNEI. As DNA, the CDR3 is TGTGCAGCGGGCAACTCTGGGGCCAACGTCCTGACTTTC. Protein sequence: CAAGNSGANVLTF.

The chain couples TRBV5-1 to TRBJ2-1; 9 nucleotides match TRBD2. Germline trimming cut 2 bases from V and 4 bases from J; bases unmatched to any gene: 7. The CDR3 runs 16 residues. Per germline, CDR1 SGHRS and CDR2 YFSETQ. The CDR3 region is CASSFSAGGRYNEQFF. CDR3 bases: TGCGCCAGCAGCTTTTCAGCGGGAGGTCGATACAATGAGCAGTTCTTC.

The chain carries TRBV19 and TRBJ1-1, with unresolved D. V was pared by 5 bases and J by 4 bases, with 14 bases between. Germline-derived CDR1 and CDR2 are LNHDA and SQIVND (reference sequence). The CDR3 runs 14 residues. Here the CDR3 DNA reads TGTGCCAGTAGTGCTTCAGATTTCAGCACTGAAGCTTTCTTT. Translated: CASSASDFSTEAFF.

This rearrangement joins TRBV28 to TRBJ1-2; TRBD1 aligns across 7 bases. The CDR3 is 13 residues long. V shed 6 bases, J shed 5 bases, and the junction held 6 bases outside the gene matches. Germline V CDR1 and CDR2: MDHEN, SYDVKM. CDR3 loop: CASSAQGHYGYTF. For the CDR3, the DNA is TGTGCCAGCAGCGCACAGGGGCATTATGGCTACACCTTC.

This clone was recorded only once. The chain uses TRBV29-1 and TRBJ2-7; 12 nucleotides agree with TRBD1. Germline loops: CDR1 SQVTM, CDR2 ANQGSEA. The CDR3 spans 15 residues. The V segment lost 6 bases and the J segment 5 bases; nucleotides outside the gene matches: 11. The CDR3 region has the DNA TGCAGCGTCGGGACAGGGGGCGCCTCGTGGGACGAGCAGTACTTC. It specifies CSVGTGGASWDEQYF.

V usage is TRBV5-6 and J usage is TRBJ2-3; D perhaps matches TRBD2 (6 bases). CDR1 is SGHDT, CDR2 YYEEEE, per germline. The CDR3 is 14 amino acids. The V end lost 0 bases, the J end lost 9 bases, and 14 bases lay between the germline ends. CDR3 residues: CASSLVLGRRTQYF. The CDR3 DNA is TGTGCCAGCAGCTTGGTACTTGGGAGGAGGACGCAGTATTTT.

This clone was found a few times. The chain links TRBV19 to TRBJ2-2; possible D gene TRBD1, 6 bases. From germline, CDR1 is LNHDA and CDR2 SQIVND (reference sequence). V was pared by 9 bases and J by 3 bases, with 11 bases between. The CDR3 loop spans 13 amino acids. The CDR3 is CASLTGDTGELFF. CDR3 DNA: TGTGCCAGCTTGACAGGCGACACCGGGGAGCTGTTTTTT.

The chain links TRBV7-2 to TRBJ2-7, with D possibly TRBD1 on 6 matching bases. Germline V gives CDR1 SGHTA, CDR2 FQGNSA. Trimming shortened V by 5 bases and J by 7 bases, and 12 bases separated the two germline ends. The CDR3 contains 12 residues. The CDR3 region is CASSVVTGEQYF. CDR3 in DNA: TGTGCCAGCAGCGTCGTTACAGGGGAGCAGTACTTC.

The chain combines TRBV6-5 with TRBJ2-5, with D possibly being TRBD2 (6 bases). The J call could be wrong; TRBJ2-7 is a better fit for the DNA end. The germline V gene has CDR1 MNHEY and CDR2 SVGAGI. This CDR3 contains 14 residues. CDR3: CASSYLEGGYEQYF. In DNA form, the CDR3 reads TGTGCCAGCAGTTACCTGGAGGGTGGGTACGAGCAGTACTTC.

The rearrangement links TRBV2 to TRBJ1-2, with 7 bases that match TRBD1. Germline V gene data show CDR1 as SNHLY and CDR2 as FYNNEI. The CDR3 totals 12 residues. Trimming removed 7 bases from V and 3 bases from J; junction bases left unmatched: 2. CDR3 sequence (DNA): TGTGCCAGCATCGGGACAGACTATGGCTACACCTTC. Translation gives CASIGTDYGYTF.

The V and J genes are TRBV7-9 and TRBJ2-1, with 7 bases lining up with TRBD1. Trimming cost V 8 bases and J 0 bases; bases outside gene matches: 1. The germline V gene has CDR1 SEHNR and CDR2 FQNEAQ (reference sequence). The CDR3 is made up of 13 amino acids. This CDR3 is CASPGGSYNEQFF. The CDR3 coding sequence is TGTGCCAGCCCAGGGGGCTCCTACAATGAGCAGTTCTTC.